This TCR beta chain is drawn from a study of blood T cell repertoires in COVID-19. This CDR3 is 18 amino acids long. V dropped 0 bases and J dropped 2; count of bases not matched to a gene: 7. Germline V gives CDR1 MGHRA, CDR2 YSYEKL. As processed by the authors: The assay estimated nucleated cells by amplifying reference gene primers. Libraries were prepared by immunoSEQ multiplex PCR; TCRdb keeps only in-frame clonotypes and omits some of them. The V and J calls and clone size are taken from that table; D and trimming were inferred from the DNA. Of approximately 120,000 clones in the sample, around 81% were seen once.

The rearrangement joins TRBV4-1 to TRBJ2-3, with TRBD2 matching 11 bases. This TCR came from a human donor in a cohort sampled during active COVID-19. The specimen was peripheral blood. The CDR3 sequence is CASSQEPPLAGVTDTQYF. As DNA, the CDR3 is TGCGCCAGCAGCCAAGAGCCCCCACTAGCGGGGGTCACAGATACGCAGTATTTT.